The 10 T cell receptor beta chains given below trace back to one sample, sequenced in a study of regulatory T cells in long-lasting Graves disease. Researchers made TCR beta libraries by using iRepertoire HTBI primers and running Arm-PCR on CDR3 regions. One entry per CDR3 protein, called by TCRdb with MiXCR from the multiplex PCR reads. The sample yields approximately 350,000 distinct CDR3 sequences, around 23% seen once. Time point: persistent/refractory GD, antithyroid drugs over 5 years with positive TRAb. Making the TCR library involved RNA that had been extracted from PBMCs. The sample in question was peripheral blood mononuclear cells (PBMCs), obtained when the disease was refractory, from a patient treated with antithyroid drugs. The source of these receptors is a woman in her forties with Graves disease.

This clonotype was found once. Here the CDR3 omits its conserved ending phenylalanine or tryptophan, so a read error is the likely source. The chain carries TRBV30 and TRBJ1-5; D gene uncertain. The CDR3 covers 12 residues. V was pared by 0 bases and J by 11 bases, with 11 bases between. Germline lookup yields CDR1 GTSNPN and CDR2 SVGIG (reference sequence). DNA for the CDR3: TGTGCCTGGAGTGTGGGCCCGTCGACCCAGCATTCT. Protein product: CAWSVGPSTQHS.

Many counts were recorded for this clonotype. The CDR3 region is CASGALGGQLPYEQYF. CDR3 in DNA: TGTGCCAGCGGGGCATTAGGGGGACAGCTCCCCTACGAGCAGTACTTC. This sequence joins TRBV11-2 and TRBJ2-7, with TRBD1 matching 7 bases. Germline CDR1 is SGHAT and CDR2 is FQNNGV. Unmatched junction bases numbered 15, after V lost 8 bases and J lost 2 bases. This CDR3 has 16 amino acids.

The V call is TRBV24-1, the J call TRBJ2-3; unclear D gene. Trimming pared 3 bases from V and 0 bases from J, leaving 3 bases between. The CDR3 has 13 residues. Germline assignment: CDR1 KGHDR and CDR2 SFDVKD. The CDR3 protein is CATSDPSTDTQYF. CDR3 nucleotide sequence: TGTGCCACCAGTGATCCTAGCACAGATACGCAGTATTTT.

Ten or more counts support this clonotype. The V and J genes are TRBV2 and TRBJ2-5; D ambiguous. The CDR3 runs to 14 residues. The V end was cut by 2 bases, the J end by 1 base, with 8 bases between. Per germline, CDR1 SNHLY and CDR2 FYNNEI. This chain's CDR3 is CASSETSRQETQYF. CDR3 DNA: TGTGCCAGCAGTGAAACGTCCCGCCAAGAGACCCAGTACTTC.

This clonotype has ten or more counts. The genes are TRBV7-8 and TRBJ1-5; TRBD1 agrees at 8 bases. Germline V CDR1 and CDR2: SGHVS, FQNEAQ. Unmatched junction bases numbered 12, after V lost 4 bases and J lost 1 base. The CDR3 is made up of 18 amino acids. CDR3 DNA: TGTGCCAGCAGCTACCTCCGAGACAGGGGTCTGAGCAATCAGCCCCAGCATTTT. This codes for CASSYLRDRGLSNQPQHF.

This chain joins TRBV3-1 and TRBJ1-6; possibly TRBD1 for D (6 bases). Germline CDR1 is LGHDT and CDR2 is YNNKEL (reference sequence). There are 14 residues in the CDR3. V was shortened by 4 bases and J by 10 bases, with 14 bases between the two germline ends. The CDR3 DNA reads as TGTGCCAGCAGCCCTTTCGCAGGGGAGTCACCCCTCCACTTT. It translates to CASSPFAGESPLHF.

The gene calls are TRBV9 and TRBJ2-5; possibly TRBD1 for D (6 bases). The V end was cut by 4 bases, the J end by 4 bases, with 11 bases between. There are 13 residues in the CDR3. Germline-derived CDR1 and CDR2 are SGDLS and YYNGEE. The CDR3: CASSYGDTETQYF. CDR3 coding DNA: TGTGCCAGCAGCTATGGGGACACAGAGACCCAGTACTTC.

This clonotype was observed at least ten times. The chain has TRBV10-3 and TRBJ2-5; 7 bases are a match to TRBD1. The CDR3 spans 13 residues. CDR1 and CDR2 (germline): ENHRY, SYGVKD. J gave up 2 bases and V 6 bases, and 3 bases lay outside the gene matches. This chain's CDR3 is CAIRGTEQETQYF. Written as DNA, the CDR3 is TGTGCCATCAGGGGGACAGAGCAAGAGACCCAGTACTTC.

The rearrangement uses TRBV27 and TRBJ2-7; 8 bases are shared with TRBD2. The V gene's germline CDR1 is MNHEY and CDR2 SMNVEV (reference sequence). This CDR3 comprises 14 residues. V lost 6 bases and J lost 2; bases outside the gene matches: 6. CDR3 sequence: CASRLAGTPYEQYF. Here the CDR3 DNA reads TGTGCCAGCAGATTAGCGGGAACACCCTACGAGCAGTACTTC.

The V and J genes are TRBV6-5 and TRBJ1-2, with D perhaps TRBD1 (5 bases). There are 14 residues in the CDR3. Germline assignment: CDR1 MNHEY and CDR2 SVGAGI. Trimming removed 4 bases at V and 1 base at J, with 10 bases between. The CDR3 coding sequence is TGTGCCAGCAGTTCTAAGGGGCGTAACTATGGCTACACCTTC. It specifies CASSSKGRNYGYTF.